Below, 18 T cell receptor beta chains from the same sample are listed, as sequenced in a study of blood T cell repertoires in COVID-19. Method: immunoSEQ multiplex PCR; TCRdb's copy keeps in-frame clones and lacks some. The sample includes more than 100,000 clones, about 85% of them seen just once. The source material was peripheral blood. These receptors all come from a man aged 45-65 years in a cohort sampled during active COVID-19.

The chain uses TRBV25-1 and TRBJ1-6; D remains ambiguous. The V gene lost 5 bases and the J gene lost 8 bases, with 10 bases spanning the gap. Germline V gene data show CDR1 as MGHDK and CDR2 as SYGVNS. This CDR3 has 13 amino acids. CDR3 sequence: CASSLGSYSPLHF. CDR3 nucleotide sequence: TGTGCCAGCAGTCTGGGGAGTTATTCACCCCTCCACTTT.

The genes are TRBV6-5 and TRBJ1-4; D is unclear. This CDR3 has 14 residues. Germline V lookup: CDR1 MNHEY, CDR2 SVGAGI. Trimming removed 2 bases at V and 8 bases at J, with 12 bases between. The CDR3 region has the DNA TGTGCCAGCAGTTACGGGGAACGAGGGGAAAAACTGTTTTTT. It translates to CASSYGERGEKLFF.

CDR3 DNA: TGTGCCAGCAGTGACCGTGGGGGCGCACCCACAGATACGCAGTATTTT. It translates to CASSDRGGAPTDTQYF. The V call is TRBV2, the J call TRBJ2-3; perhaps TRBD1 as D (6 bases). V lost 3 bases to trimming and J lost 2 bases, with 15 bases between them. Germline V gene sequence: CDR1 SNHLY, CDR2 FYNNEI. This CDR3 is built from 16 residues.

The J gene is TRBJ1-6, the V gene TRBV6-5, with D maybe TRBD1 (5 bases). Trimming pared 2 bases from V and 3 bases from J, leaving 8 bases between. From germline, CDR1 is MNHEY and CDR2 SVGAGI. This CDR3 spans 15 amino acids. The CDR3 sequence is CASSYRQNYNSPLHF. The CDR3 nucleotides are TGTGCCAGCAGTTACCGACAGAACTATAATTCACCCCTCCACTTT.

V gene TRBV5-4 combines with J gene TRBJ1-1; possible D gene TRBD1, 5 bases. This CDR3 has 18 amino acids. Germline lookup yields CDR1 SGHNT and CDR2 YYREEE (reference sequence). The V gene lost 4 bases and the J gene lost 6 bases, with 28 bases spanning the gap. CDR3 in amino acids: CASSRLSMAFGGEAEAFF. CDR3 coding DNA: TGTGCCAGCAGCCGACTCTCCATGGCCTTCGGGGGTGAGGCTGAAGCTTTCTTT.

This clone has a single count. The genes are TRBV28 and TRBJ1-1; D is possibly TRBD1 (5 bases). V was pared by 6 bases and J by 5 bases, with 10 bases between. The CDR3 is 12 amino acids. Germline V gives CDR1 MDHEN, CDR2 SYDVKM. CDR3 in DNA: TGTGCCAGCAGGGCTCAGGGAACTGAAGCTTTCTTT. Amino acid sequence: CASRAQGTEAFF.

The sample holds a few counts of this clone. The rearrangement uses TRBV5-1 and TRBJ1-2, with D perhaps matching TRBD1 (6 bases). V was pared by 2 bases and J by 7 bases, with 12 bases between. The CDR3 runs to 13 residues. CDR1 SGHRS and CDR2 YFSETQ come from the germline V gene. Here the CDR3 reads CASSFGTQGGYTF. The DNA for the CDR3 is TGCGCCAGCAGCTTCGGGACACAGGGTGGCTACACCTTC.

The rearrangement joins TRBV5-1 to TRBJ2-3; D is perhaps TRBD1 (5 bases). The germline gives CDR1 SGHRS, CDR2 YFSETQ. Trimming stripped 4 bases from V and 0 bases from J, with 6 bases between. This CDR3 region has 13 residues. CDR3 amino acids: CASSQGSTDTQYF. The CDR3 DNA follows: TGCGCCAGCAGCCAGGGAAGCACAGATACGCAGTATTTT. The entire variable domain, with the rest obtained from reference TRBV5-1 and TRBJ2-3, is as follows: KAGVTQTPRYLIKTRGQQVTLSCSPISGHRSVSWYQQTPGQGLQFLFEYFSETQRNKGNFPGRFSGRQFSNSRSEMNVSTLELGDSALYLCASSQGSTDTQYFGPGTRLTVL.

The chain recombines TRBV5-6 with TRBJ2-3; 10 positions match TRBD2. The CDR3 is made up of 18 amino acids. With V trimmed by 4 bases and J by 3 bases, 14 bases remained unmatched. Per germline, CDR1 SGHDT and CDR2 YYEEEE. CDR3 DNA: TGTGCCAGCAGCCAACGACTCCAGCGGGGGGGCGGGACAGATACGCAGTATTTT. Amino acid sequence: CASSQRLQRGGGTDTQYF. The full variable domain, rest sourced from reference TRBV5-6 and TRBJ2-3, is DAGVTQSPTHLIKTRGQQVTLRCSPKSGHDTVSWYQQALGQGPQFIFQYYEEEERQRGNFPDRFSGHQFPNYSSELNVNALLLGDSALYLCASSQRLQRGGGTDTQYFGPGTRLTVL.

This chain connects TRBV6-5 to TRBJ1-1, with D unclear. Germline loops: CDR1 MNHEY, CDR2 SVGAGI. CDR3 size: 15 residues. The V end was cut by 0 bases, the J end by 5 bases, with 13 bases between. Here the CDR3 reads CASSYSSVATTEAFF. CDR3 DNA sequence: TGTGCCAGCAGTTACTCCTCCGTTGCGACAACTGAAGCTTTCTTT.

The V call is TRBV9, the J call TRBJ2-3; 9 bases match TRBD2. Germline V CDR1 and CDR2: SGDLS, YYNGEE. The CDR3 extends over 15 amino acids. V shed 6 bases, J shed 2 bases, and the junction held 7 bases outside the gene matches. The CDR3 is CASTPSGAPTDTQYF. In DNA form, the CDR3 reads TGTGCCAGCACCCCTAGCGGGGCGCCCACAGATACGCAGTATTTT.

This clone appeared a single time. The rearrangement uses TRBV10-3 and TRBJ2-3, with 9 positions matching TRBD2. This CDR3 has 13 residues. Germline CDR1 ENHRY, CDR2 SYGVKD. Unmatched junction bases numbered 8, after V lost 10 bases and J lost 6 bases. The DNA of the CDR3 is TGTGCCAGCGCCAGCGGGGGGAGCGATACGCAGTATTTT. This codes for CASASGGSDTQYF.

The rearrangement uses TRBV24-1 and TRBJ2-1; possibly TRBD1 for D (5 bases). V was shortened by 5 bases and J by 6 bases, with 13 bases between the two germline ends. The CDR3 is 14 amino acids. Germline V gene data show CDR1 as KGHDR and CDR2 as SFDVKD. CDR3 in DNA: TGTGCCACCAGTGGAAGGGGCCCACTCAATGAGCAGTTCTTC. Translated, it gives CATSGRGPLNEQFF.

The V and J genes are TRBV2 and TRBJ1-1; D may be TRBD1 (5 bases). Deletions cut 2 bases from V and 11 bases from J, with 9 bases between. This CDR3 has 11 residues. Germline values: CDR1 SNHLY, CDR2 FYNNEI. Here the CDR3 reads CASSETTEAFF. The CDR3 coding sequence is TGTGCCAGCAGTGAAACGACAGAGGCTTTCTTT.

The CDR3 protein is CASSVHGTGGDNEQFF. The CDR3 DNA reads TGTGCCAGCAGCGTACACGGGACAGGGGGTGACAATGAGCAGTTCTTC. This rearrangement joins TRBV9 to TRBJ2-1; TRBD1 aligns across 11 bases. The CDR3 runs to 16 residues. V gave up 1 base and J gave up 5 bases; unmatched junction bases: 5. Per germline, CDR1 SGDLS and CDR2 YYNGEE.

CDR3: CASSSAGTGYQPQHF. CDR3 bases: TGTGCCAGCAGCTCGGCCGGGACAGGGTATCAGCCCCAGCATTTT. The rearrangement uses TRBV7-9 and TRBJ1-5, with 9 positions matching TRBD1. With 4 bases clipped from V and 5 bases from J, the junction kept 6 bases outside the gene matches. Per the germline V gene, CDR1 is SEHNR and CDR2 is FQNEAQ (reference sequence). The length of the CDR3 is 15 residues.

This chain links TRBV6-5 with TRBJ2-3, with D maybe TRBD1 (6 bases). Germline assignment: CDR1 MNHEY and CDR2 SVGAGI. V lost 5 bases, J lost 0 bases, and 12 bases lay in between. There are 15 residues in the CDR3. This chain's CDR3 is CASSTGTHSTDTQYF. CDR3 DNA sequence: TGTGCCAGCAGTACAGGGACACATAGCACAGATACGCAGTATTTT.

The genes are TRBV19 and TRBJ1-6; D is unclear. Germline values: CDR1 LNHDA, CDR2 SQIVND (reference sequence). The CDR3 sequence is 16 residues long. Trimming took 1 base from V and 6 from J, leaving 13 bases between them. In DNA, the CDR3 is TGTGCCAGTAGTATAGGCGAGGGTTCGGCTAATTCACCCCTCCACTTT. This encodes CASSIGEGSANSPLHF. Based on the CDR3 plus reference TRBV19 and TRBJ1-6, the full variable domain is DGGITQSPKYLFRKEGQNVTLSCEQNLNHDAMYWYRQDPGQGLRLIYYSQIVNDFQKGDIAEGYSVSREKKESFPLTVTSAQKNPTAFYLCASSIGEGSANSPLHFGNGTRLTVT.